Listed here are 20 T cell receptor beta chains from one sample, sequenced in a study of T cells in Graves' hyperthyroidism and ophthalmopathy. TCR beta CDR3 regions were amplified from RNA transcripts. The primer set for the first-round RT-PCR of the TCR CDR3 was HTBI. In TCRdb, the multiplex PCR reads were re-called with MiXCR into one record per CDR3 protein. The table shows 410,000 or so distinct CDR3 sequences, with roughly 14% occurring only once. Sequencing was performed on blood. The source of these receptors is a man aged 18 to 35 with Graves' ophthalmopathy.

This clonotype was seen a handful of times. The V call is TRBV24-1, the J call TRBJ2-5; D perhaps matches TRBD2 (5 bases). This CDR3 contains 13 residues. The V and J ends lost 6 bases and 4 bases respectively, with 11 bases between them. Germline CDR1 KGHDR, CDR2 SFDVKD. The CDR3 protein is CATSLIGVETQYF. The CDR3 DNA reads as TGTGCCACCAGTCTTATCGGGGTAGAGACCCAGTACTTC.

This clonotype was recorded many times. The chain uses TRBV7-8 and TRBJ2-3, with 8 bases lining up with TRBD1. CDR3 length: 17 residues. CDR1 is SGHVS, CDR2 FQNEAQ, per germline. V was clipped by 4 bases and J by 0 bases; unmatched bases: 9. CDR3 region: CASSYIPGQASTDTQYF. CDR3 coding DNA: TGTGCCAGCAGCTATATACCGGGACAGGCGAGCACAGATACGCAGTATTTT.

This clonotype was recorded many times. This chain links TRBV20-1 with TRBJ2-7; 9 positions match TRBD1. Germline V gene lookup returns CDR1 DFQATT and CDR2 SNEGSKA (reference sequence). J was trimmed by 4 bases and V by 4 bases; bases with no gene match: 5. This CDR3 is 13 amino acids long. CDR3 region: CSAKTGGHYEQYF. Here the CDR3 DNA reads TGCAGTGCTAAGACAGGGGGGCATTACGAGCAGTACTTC.

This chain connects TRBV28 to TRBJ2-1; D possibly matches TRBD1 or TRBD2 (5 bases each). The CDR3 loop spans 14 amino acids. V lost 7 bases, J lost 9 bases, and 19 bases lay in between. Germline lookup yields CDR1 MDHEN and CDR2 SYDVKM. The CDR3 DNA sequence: TGTGCCAGCACCCTCCGGCAGGGTGGGAGTGAGCAGTTCTTC. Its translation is CASTLRQGGSEQFF.

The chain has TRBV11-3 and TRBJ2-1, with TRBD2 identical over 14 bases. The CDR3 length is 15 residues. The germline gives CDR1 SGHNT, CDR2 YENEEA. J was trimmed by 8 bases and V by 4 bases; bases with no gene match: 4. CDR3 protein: CASSYGLAGGDEQFF. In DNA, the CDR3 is TGTGCCAGCAGCTATGGACTAGCGGGAGGCGATGAGCAGTTCTTC.

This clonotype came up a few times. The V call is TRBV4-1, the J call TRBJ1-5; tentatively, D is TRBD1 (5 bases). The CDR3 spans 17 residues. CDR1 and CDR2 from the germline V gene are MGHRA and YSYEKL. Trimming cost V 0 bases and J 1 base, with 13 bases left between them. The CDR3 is CASSQDRSGMSNQPQHF. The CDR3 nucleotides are TGCGCCAGCAGCCAAGATAGGTCAGGGATGAGCAATCAGCCCCAGCATTTT.

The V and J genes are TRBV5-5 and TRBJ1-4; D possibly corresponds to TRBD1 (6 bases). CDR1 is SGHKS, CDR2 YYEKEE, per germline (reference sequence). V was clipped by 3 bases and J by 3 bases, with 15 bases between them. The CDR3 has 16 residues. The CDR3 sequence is CASSSGAGASNEKLFF. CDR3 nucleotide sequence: TGTGCCAGCAGCTCGGGCGCGGGGGCTTCTAATGAAAAACTGTTTTTT.

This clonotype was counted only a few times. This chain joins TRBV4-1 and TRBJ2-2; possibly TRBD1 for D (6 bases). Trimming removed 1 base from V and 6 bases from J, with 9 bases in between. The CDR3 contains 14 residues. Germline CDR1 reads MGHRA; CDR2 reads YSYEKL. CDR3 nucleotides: TGCGCCAGCAGCCAAGGACACAGGGCCGGGGAGCTGTTTTTT. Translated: CASSQGHRAGELFF.

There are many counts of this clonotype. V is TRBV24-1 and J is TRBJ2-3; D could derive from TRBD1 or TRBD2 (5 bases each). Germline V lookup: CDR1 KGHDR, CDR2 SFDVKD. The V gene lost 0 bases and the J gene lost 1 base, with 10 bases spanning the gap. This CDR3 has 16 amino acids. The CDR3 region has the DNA TGTGCCACCAGTGATTTGGAGGGGTCCCGCACAGATACGCAGTATTTT. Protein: CATSDLEGSRTDTQYF.

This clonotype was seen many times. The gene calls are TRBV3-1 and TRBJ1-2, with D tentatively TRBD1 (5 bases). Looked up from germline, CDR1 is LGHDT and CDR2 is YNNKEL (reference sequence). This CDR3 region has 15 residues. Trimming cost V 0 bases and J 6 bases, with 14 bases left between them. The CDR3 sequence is CASSQDRANFDGYTF. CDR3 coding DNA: TGTGCCAGCAGCCAAGACAGGGCAAATTTTGATGGCTACACCTTC. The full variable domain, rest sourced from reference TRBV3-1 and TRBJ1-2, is DTAVSQTPKYLVTQMGNDKSIKCEQNLGHDTMYWYKQDSKKFLKIMFSYNNKELIINETVPNRFSPKSPDKAHLNLHINSLELGDSAVYFCASSQDRANFDGYTFGSGTRLTVV.

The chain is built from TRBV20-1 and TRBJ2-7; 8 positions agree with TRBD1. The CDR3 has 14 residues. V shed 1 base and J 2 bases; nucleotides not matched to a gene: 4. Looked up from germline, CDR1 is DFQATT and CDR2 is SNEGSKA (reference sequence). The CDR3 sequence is CSARVQGAPYEQYF. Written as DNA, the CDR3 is TGCAGTGCTAGAGTTCAGGGGGCTCCCTACGAGCAGTACTTC.

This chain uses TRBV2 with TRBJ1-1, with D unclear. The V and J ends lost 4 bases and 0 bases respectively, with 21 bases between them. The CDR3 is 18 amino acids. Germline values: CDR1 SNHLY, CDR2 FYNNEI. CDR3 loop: CASSARVGKLRVNTEAFF. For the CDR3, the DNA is TGTGCCAGCAGTGCTCGAGTCGGGAAGCTTAGGGTGAACACTGAAGCTTTCTTT.

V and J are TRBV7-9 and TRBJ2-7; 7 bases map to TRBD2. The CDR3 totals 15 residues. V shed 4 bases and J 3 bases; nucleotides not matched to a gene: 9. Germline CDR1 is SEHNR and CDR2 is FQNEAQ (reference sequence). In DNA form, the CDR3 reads TGTGCCAGCAGCTCAAAGGGAGGGCCCGGCTACGAGCAGTACTTC. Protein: CASSSKGGPGYEQYF.

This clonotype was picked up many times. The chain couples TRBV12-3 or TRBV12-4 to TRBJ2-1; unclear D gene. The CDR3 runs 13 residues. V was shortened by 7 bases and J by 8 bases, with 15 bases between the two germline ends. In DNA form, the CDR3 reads TGTGCCAGCACCTTGACCCCGTCCCATGAGCAGTTCTTC. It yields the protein CASTLTPSHEQFF.

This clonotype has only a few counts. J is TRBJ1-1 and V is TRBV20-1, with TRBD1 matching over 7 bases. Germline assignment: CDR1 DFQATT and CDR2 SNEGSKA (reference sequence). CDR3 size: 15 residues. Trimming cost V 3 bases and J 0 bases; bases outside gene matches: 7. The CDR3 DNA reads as TGCAGTGCTAGTTCTGTGGGACAGCTGAACACTGAAGCTTTCTTT. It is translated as CSASSVGQLNTEAFF.

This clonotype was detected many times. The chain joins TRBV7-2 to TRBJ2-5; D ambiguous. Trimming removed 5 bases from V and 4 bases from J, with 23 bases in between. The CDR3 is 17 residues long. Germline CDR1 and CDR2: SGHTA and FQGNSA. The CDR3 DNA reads TGTGCCAGCAGCGGCTCTCCCGGGCCCTATGCAGGAGAGACCCAGTACTTC. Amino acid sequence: CASSGSPGPYAGETQYF.

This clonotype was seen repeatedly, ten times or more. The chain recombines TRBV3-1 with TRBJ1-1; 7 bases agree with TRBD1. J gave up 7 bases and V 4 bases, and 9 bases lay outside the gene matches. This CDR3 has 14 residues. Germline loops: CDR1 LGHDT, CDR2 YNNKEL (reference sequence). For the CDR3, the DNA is TGTGCCAGCAGCCGAGGAGTGACAGGGATTGAAGCTTTCTTT. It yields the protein CASSRGVTGIEAFF.

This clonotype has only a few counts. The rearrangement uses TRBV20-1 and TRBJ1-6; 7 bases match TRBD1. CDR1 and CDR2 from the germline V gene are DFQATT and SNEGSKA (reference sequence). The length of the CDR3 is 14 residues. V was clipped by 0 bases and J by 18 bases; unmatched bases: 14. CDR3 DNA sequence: TGCAGTGCTAGAGATTCTGGCCGAGGGGGCCTTCCCCACTTT. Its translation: CSARDSGRGGLPHF.

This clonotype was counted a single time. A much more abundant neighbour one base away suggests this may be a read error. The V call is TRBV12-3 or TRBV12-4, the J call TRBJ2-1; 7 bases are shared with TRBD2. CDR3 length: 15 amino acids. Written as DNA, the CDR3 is TGTGTCAGCGGGATGGGAGGCCGCTCCTACAATGAGCAGTTCTTC. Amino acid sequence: CVSGMGGRSYNEQFF.

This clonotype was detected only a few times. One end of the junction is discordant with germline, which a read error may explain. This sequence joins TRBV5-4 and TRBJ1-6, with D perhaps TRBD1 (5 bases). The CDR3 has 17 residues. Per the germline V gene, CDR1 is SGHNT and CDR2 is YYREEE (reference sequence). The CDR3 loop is CASSSQLLEGRNSPLHF. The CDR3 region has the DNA TGCGCCAGCAGTTCCCAACTCCTTGAGGGGAGAAATTCACCCCTCCACTTT.